The 6 T cell receptor beta chains below all came from one sample that was sequenced in a study of regulatory T cells in long-lasting Graves disease (dated by TCRdb to the early 2020s). Library method: multiplex PCR. Sequencing was carried out with an Illumina HiSeq 4000. iRepertoire HTBI primers and Arm-PCR amplification of CDR3 regions were used to construct TCR beta libraries. Starting from the raw public reads, TCRdb applied fastp trimming at Q25, assembled clones with MiXCR and retained in-frame beta chains. Each entry merges the rows of one CDR3 protein and shows their most common DNA and genes. Here the sample has about 290,000 distinct CDR3 sequences; under 25% occur a single time. The ten top clones hold roughly three fifths of the sample. Sample time point, as interpreted from the label and publication: persistent/refractory GD, antithyroid drugs over 5 years with positive TRAb. For both TCR sequencing and RNA sequencing, RNA was extracted from PBMCs in TRIzol.

The sequencing used peripheral blood mononuclear cells (PBMCs), collected when the disease was refractory, from a patient treated with antithyroid drugs. These TCRs come from a female donor with Graves disease.

This clonotype came up many times. V is TRBV30 and J is TRBJ1-2; tentatively, D is TRBD1 (5 bases). V was cut by 2 bases and J by 6 bases, with 13 bases left in between. CDR1 is GTSNPN and CDR2 is SVGIG in the germline V gene (reference sequence). The CDR3 covers 13 residues. CDR3 nucleotide sequence: TGTGCCTGGAGTCCGCATCGGGACGATGGCTACACCTTC. Translating gives CAWSPHRDDGYTF. Full variable domain (missing parts from reference TRBV30 and TRBJ1-2): SQTIHQWPATLVQPVGSPLSLECTVEGTSNPNLYWYRQAAGRGLQLLFYSVGIGQISSEVPQNLSASRPQDRQFILSSKKLLLSDSGFYLCAWSPHRDDGYTFGSGTRLTVV.

This clonotype was counted at least ten times. The rearrangement joins TRBV5-5 to TRBJ1-2; a possible D gene is TRBD1 (5 bases). The CDR3 is 16 residues long. Per the germline V gene, CDR1 is SGHKS and CDR2 is YYEKEE (reference sequence). V lost 4 bases, J lost 2 bases, and 18 bases lay in between. CDR3 DNA sequence: TGTGCCAGCAGCCGCCAGGGCGGACAAACCAACTATGGCTACACCTTC. The encoded protein is CASSRQGGQTNYGYTF.

In its sample, this clonotype was seen a few times. This chain connects TRBV10-3 to TRBJ2-7, with D possibly TRBD1 on 6 matching bases. The germline CDR1 and CDR2 sequences are ENHRY and SYGVKD. The CDR3 consists of 13 residues. The ends were cut back, 5 bases at V and 5 bases at J, with 13 bases in the middle. CDR3 in amino acids: CAISYIDRNEQYF. The CDR3 coding sequence is TGTGCCATCAGTTACATCGACAGGAACGAGCAGTACTTC.

This clonotype was seen many times. The chain is built from TRBV30 and TRBJ1-2, with no clear D. The CDR3 totals 11 residues. CDR1 and CDR2 from the germline V gene are GTSNPN and SVGIG (reference sequence). The ends were cut back, 5 bases at V and 4 bases at J, with 8 bases in the middle. CDR3: CAWGPSYGYTF. CDR3 bases: TGTGCCTGGGGCCCTTCCTATGGCTACACCTTC.

This clonotype turned up a few times. J is TRBJ2-5 and V is TRBV6-1, with D perhaps being TRBD1 or TRBD2 (5 bases each). This CDR3 region has 16 residues. V was shortened by 5 bases and J by 2 bases, with 18 bases between the two germline ends. The germline gives CDR1 MNHNS, CDR2 SASEGT. The DNA of the CDR3 is TGTGCCAGCAGTCAACCGGGACGAAGGCCACAAGAGACCCAGTACTTC. Protein product: CASSQPGRRPQETQYF.

This clonotype occurred a few times. The chain combines TRBV7-9 with TRBJ2-7; D perhaps matches TRBD2 (5 bases). V lost 1 base, J lost 0 bases, and 10 bases lay in between. Germline lookup yields CDR1 SEHNR and CDR2 FQNEAQ (reference sequence). This CDR3 has 15 amino acids. CDR3 amino acids: CASSLVLGSSYEQYF. The CDR3 DNA sequence: TGTGCCAGCAGCTTAGTATTGGGGAGCTCCTACGAGCAGTACTTC.